These 26 T cell receptor beta chains share one sample of origin, sequenced in a study of T cell clonotyping in hematopoietic cell transplantation. TCRdb's table, derived via immunoSEQ multiplex PCR, lists solely in-frame clones and lacks some. The sample yields 4,000 to 5,000 clones, roughly two thirds seen once. The material sequenced was PBMCs, taken 100 days after allogeneic stem cell transplant. These receptors all stem from a male patient aged 55 to 70 who had an allogeneic stem cell transplant, so the T cells may come from the graft donor. Some clones in this sample may be carry-over from other donors' samples.

The J gene is TRBJ2-7, the V gene TRBV4-2; D is uncertain. From germline, CDR1 is LGHNA and CDR2 YNFKEQ. Trimming removed 2 bases from V and 3 bases from J, with 8 bases in between. The CDR3 totals 13 residues. DNA of the CDR3: TGTGCCAGCAGCCAAACCGACCACTACGAGCAGTACTTC. This codes for CASSQTDHYEQYF.

The V and J genes are TRBV5-6 and TRBJ2-2; D remains ambiguous. The CDR3 runs to 13 residues. The V gene's germline CDR1 is SGHDT and CDR2 YYEEEE. Trimming shortened V by 4 bases and J by 7 bases, and 11 bases separated the two germline ends. CDR3 residues: CASSQTRFGELFF. Written as DNA, the CDR3 is TGTGCCAGCAGCCAAACCCGGTTCGGGGAGCTGTTTTTT.

V gene TRBV5-6 combines with J gene TRBJ2-7; D not certain. From germline, CDR1 is SGHDT and CDR2 YYEEEE. This CDR3 contains 13 residues. The V and J ends lost 0 bases and 0 bases respectively, with 4 bases between them. The DNA of the CDR3 is TGTGCCAGCAGCTTGGGGGCCTCCTACGAGCAGTACTTC. It encodes CASSLGASYEQYF.

The CDR3 spells CASRLGPGQPYEQYF. The CDR3 DNA follows: TGTGCCAGCAGGCTAGGCCCGGGACAACCCTACGAGCAGTACTTC. This chain uses TRBV27 with TRBJ2-7; D might be TRBD1 (6 bases). The V and J ends lost 6 bases and 2 bases respectively, with 17 bases between them. CDR1 MNHEY and CDR2 SMNVEV come from the germline V gene (reference sequence). The CDR3 length is 15 residues.

This clone was detected a few times. The chain links TRBV20-1 to TRBJ1-5; a possible D gene is TRBD1 (5 bases). The CDR3 totals 11 residues. V lost 3 bases and J lost 16, with 16 bases in between. Per the germline V gene, CDR1 is DFQATT and CDR2 is SNEGSKA (reference sequence). CDR3 region: CSASLGQGQHF. The CDR3, as DNA: TGCAGTGCTAGCCTTGGCCAGGGCCAACATTTT.

V gene TRBV4-1 combines with J gene TRBJ2-5; TRBD2 agrees at 8 bases. This CDR3 comprises 17 residues. The germline V gene encodes CDR1 MGHRA and CDR2 YSYEKL. Germline trimming cut 0 bases from V and 4 bases from J; bases unmatched to any gene: 10. In DNA, the CDR3 is TGCGCCAGCAGCCAAGAAGAGTTAGCGGGATGGTCAGAGACCCAGTACTTC. Translation gives CASSQEELAGWSETQYF.

V and J are TRBV25-1 and TRBJ2-2; D is unclear. The germline V and J ends were trimmed by 7 bases and 1 base, with 7 bases remaining between them. The CDR3 covers 13 residues. Germline V lookup: CDR1 MGHDK, CDR2 SYGVNS. Here the CDR3 reads CASKTGNTGELFF. CDR3 in DNA: TGTGCCAGCAAGACGGGGAACACCGGGGAGCTGTTTTTT.

This rearrangement joins TRBV7-2 to TRBJ2-2; 7 bases fit TRBD1. This CDR3 is 15 amino acids long. CDR1 and CDR2 (germline): SGHTA, FQGNSA. J was trimmed by 2 bases and V by 10 bases; bases with no gene match: 10. This CDR3 is CAIVSGQINTGELFF. The CDR3 DNA follows: TGTGCCATCGTCTCGGGACAGATTAACACCGGGGAGCTGTTTTTT.

The CDR3 is CASSAGIYEQYF. Here the CDR3 DNA reads TGTGCCAGCAGTGCTGGGATCTACGAGCAGTACTTC. The chain is built from TRBV6-5 and TRBJ2-7; D unclear. Trimming took 5 bases from V and 3 from J, leaving 8 bases between them. The germline gives CDR1 MNHEY, CDR2 SVGAGI. The CDR3 length is 12 residues.

The chain carries TRBV10-3 and TRBJ2-5; D is uncertain. The germline gives CDR1 ENHRY, CDR2 SYGVKD. The CDR3 has 13 amino acids. Trimming removed 3 bases from V and 0 bases from J, with 5 bases in between. CDR3 DNA sequence: TGTGCCATCAGTGACGGATACCAAGAGACCCAGTACTTC. It yields the protein CAISDGYQETQYF.

CDR3 loop: CASSEISLPEAFF. The CDR3 DNA reads TGTGCCAGCAGTGAAATTTCTTTACCTGAAGCTTTCTTT. V usage is TRBV25-1 and J usage is TRBJ1-1; D call uncertain. Germline V gives CDR1 MGHDK, CDR2 SYGVNS. The CDR3 consists of 13 residues. Deletions cut 2 bases from V and 6 bases from J, with 10 bases between.

This chain uses TRBV30 with TRBJ2-7; D may be TRBD1 or TRBD2 (5 bases each). V lost 2 bases and J lost 2, with 7 bases in between. Germline V lookup: CDR1 GTSNPN, CDR2 SVGIG (reference sequence). This CDR3 has 12 amino acids. CDR3 nucleotides: TGTGCCTGGAGTCGGGGACCCTACGAGCAGTACTTC. It encodes CAWSRGPYEQYF.

The chain carries TRBV7-9 and TRBJ2-7; no clear D. This CDR3 is built from 13 residues. Germline V lookup: CDR1 SEHNR, CDR2 FQNEAQ (reference sequence). V lost 5 bases to trimming and J lost 1 base, with 9 bases between them. CDR3 amino acids: CASSQVGSYEQYF. The CDR3 nucleotides are TGTGCCAGCAGCCAGGTTGGTTCCTACGAGCAGTACTTC.

This clone was found a few times. The chain couples TRBV5-8 to TRBJ1-4, with D hard to call. The J call may be mistaken, given a closer DNA end match to TRBJ2-2. This CDR3 spans 12 amino acids. The germline V gene encodes CDR1 SGHTS and CDR2 YDEGEE. CDR3 sequence: CASSRLDRELFF. The CDR3 bases are TGTGCCAGCAGCCGGCTCGACAGGGAGCTGTTTTTT.

This clone was detected a few times. The V gene is TRBV4-2, the J gene TRBJ2-7, with TRBD1 matching over 9 bases. This CDR3 has 14 amino acids. Germline loops: CDR1 LGHNA, CDR2 YNFKEQ. The junction had 1 base not matched to a gene; V was cut back by 1 base and J by 3 bases. CDR3 nucleotides: TGTGCCAGCAGCCAAGGACAGGGGGACTACGAGCAGTACTTC. It translates to CASSQGQGDYEQYF.

The chain couples TRBV29-1 to TRBJ2-7, with TRBD2 matching over 7 bases. The V and J ends lost 0 bases and 2 bases, in that order; junction bases with no gene match: 13. Germline CDR1 SQVTM, CDR2 ANQGSEA. The CDR3 has 17 residues. The CDR3 DNA sequence: TGCAGCGTTGAAGATCCAGAGGATGAACTAGCGCCCTACGAGCAGTACTTC. It encodes CSVEDPEDELAPYEQYF.

This chain joins TRBV10-3 and TRBJ2-5; no clear D. Germline V gene data show CDR1 as ENHRY and CDR2 as SYGVKD. CDR3 size: 11 residues. V was clipped by 11 bases and J by 7 bases, with 14 bases between them. The CDR3 region has the DNA TGTGCCCGCCCGTGGCTAGGGACCCAGTACTTC. This encodes CARPWLGTQYF.

The V and J genes are TRBV2 and TRBJ1-1; no reliable D call. Trimming left V 0 bases short and J 1 base short, with 3 bases between. The CDR3 runs to 13 residues. Germline values: CDR1 SNHLY, CDR2 FYNNEI. CDR3 loop: CASSEAANTEAFF. The CDR3 DNA reads TGTGCCAGCAGTGAAGCGGCGAACACTGAAGCTTTCTTT.

In its sample, this clone was seen a few times. The chain joins TRBV9 to TRBJ2-3; a possible D gene is TRBD1 (7 bases). This CDR3 spans 16 amino acids. Germline loops: CDR1 SGDLS, CDR2 YYNGEE. Trimming pared 0 bases from V and 2 bases from J, leaving 13 bases between. Here the CDR3 DNA reads TGTGCCAGCAGCGTAGGCGGGGACAGATACACAGATACGCAGTATTTT. Protein product: CASSVGGDRYTDTQYF. Together with reference TRBV9 and TRBJ2-3, the CDR3 gives the full variable domain: DSGVTQTPKHLITATGQRVTLRCSPRSGDLSVYWYQQSLDQGLQFLIQYYNGEERAKGNILERFSAQQFPDLHSELNLSSLELGDSALYFCASSVGGDRYTDTQYFGPGTRLTVL.

V is TRBV7-6 and J is TRBJ2-7; D might be TRBD1 (5 bases). Germline V gene sequence: CDR1 SGHVS, CDR2 FNYEAQ. V lost 5 bases, J lost 2 bases, and 13 bases lay in between. The CDR3 runs to 14 residues. The DNA of the CDR3 is TGTGCCAGCAGCCCGGCAGGGAACCCCTACGAGCAGTACTTC. It yields the protein CASSPAGNPYEQYF.

This clone has just one count. CDR3 in amino acids: CASSLAGQAMNTEAFF. CDR3 nucleotides: TGTGCCAGCAGCTTAGCCGGACAGGCTATGAACACTGAAGCTTTCTTT. The rearrangement uses TRBV7-9 and TRBJ1-1; 7 nucleotides agree with TRBD1. CDR1 is SEHNR and CDR2 is FQNEAQ in the germline V gene (reference sequence). V dropped 0 bases and J dropped 0; count of bases not matched to a gene: 4. This CDR3 is built from 16 residues.

With respect to this clone: Other DNA variants within this sample encode the same CDR3. The chain uses TRBV29-1 and TRBJ1-1; D unclear. V lost 5 bases, J lost 2 bases, and 6 bases lay in between. Germline CDR1 SQVTM, CDR2 ANQGSEA. The CDR3 sequence is 11 residues long. As DNA, the CDR3 is TGCAGCGTTCGGCCCAACACTGAAGCTTTCTTT. Residues: CSVRPNTEAFF. The variable domain in full, with the rest retrieved from reference TRBV29-1 and TRBJ1-1, is SAVISQKPSRDICQRGTSLTIQCQVDSQVTMMFWYRQQPGQSLTLIATANQGSEATYESGFVIDKFPISRPNLTFSTLTVSNMSPEDSSIYLCSVRPNTEAFFGQGTRLTVV.

V and J are TRBV7-2 and TRBJ1-2; D gene ambiguous. Germline values: CDR1 SGHTA, CDR2 FQGNSA. The CDR3 is 12 residues long. V was trimmed by 1 base and J by 8 bases, leaving 8 bases between them. The chain's CDR3 is CASSLDRGGYTF. The CDR3 DNA reads TGTGCCAGCAGCTTAGATCGTGGCGGCTACACCTTC. The entire variable domain, with the rest obtained from reference TRBV7-2 and TRBJ1-2, is as follows: GAGVSQSPSNKVTEKGKDVELRCDPISGHTALYWYRQSLGQGLEFLIYFQGNSAPDKSGLPSDRFSAERTGGSVSTLTIQRTQQEDSAVYLCASSLDRGGYTFGSGTRLTVV.

The chain combines TRBV15 with TRBJ2-6, with D perhaps matching TRBD2 (5 bases). Germline CDR1 reads LNHNV; CDR2 reads YYDKDF (reference sequence). The V end lost 4 bases, the J end lost 0 bases, and 7 bases lay between the germline ends. CDR3 length: 15 residues. In DNA form, the CDR3 reads TGTGCCACCAGCACCCGGGACTCTGGGGCCAACGTCCTGACTTTC. Its protein is CATSTRDSGANVLTF.

The chain couples TRBV7-9 to TRBJ2-1; TRBD2 aligns across 15 bases. This CDR3 contains 16 residues. Per the germline V gene, CDR1 is SEHNR and CDR2 is FQNEAQ (reference sequence). After removal of 5 bases from V and 9 bases from J, the junction contained 8 bases not matched to a gene. Here the CDR3 DNA reads TGTGCCAGCAGCCCTCGTGGACTAGCGGGAGGGATTGAGCAGTTCTTC. Protein: CASSPRGLAGGIEQFF.

The chain is built from TRBV11-2 and TRBJ2-7; D not certain. The CDR3 has 12 amino acids. Germline lookup yields CDR1 SGHAT and CDR2 FQNNGV. Trimming removed 5 bases from V and 1 base from J, with 6 bases in between. The CDR3 DNA sequence: TGTGCCAGCAGCAGCTTGTCCTACGAGCAGTACTTC. This gives the protein CASSSLSYEQYF. Filled out from reference TRBV11-2 and TRBJ2-7, the complete variable domain reads EAGVAQSPRYKIIEKRQSVAFWCNPISGHATLYWYQQILGQGPKLLIQFQNNGVVDDSQLPKDRFSAERLKGVDSTLKIQPAKLEDSAVYLCASSSLSYEQYFGPGTRLTVT.